There are a few counts of the clone carrying this T cell receptor (beta chain). This record belongs to a study of control samples from healthy donors and cancer patients. V lost 6 bases and J lost 7; bases outside the gene matches: 8. The CDR3 is made up of 13 amino acids. The germline V gene has CDR1 ENHRY and CDR2 SYGVKD. Produced via immunoSEQ multiplex PCR; TCRdb's table is partial and in-frame only. This table has over 60,000 clones, 80% to 90% appearing once. This TCR came from a woman in her sixties with head and neck cancer. This chain uses TRBV10-3 with TRBJ1-1; TRBD1 matches 7 bases. Sequencing used PBMCs. This CDR3 reads CAISKDRDSEAFF. The CDR3 DNA follows: TGTGCCATCAGCAAAGACCGGGACAGTGAAGCTTTCTTT.